Below are 2 T cell receptor beta chains sequenced from a single sample in a study of preoperative IRX-2 immunotherapy in early breast cancer (dated by TCRdb to the late 2010s). The sample's treatment or condition label, in plain terms: preoperative locoregional IRX-2 cytokine immunotherapy. Receptors were amplified or captured by the immunoSEQ multiplex PCR assay. TCRdb retrieved this table from immuneACCESS and kept in-frame rearrangements only. Not all clones are present; in checked studies, unresolved V genes account for under half, and no reason is known for the remainder. Here the sample has about 2,000 clones; 80% to 85% occur a single time. The ten largest make up 5.6% of the sample. The material was tumor tissue, obtained before IRX-2 immunotherapy. These receptor sequences come from a human donor with breast cancer.

For the CDR3, the DNA is TGTGCCAGCAGCTTGGGACTAGCGGGAGGAAAAGTGGACTACGAGCAGTACTTC. Translation gives CASSLGLAGGKVDYEQYF. The chain uses TRBV11-3 and TRBJ2-7; 15 bases fit TRBD2. With 3 bases clipped from V and 3 bases from J, the junction kept 9 bases outside the gene matches. The CDR3 totals 18 residues. The V gene's germline CDR1 is SGHNT and CDR2 YENEEA.

The chain couples TRBV18 to TRBJ1-3; D remains unclear. This CDR3 region has 15 residues. V shed 6 bases and J shed 0 bases, with 12 bases lying between them. Looked up from germline, CDR1 is KGHSH and CDR2 is LQKENI. The CDR3 region is CASSLDSSSGNTIYF. As DNA, the CDR3 is TGTGCCAGCTCCCTTGACTCGTCCTCTGGAAACACCATATATTTT.